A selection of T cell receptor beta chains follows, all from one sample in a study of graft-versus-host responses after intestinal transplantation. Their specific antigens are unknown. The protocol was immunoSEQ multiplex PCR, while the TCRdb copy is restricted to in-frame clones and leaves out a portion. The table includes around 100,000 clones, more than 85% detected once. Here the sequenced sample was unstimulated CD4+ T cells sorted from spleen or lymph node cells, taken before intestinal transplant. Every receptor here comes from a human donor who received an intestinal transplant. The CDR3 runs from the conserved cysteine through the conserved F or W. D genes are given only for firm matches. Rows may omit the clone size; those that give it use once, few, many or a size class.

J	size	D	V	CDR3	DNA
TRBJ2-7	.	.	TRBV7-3	CASSSLCYEQYF	TGTGCCAGCAGCTCCCTTTGTTACGAGCAGTACTTC
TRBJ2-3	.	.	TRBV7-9	CASRTQGTDTQYF	TGTGCCAGCAGGACTCAGGGAACAGATACGCAGTATTTT
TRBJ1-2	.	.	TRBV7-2	CASSSTGNNYGYTF	TGTGCCAGCAGCTCAACAGGGAACAACTATGGCTACACCTTC
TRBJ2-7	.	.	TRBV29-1	CSVGANYEQYF	TGCAGCGTTGGGGCCAATTACGAGCAGTACTTC
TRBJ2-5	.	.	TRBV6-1	CASRGLGETQYF	TGTGCCAGCAGAGGACTTGGAGAGACCCAGTACTTC
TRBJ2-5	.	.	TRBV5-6	CASSSLYNIQTQYF	TGTGCCAGCAGCTCCCTATACAACATCCAGACCCAGTACTTC
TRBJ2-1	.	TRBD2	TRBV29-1	CSVGGLAGMSSYNEQFF	TGCAGCGTTGGGGGACTAGCGGGTATGAGCTCCTACAATGAGCAGTTCTTC
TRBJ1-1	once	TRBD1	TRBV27	CASSRQGGNTEAFF	TGTGCCAGCAGCCGACAGGGCGGGAACACTGAAGCTTTCTTT
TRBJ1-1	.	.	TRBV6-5	CVSSYVSPDTEAFF	TGTGTCAGCAGTTACGTTAGTCCAGACACTGAAGCTTTCTTT
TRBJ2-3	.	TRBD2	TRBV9	CASSQGGGLTDTQYF	TGTGCCAGCAGTCAAGGCGGGGGGCTCACAGATACGCAGTATTTT
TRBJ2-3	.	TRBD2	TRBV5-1	CASGEGPSTDTQYF	TGCGCCAGCGGGGAGGGTCCGAGCACAGATACGCAGTATTTT
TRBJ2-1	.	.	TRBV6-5	CASSYPGREQFF	TGTGCCAGCAGTTACCCGGGGAGGGAGCAGTTCTTC
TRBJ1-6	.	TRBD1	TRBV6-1	CASSLVQGADSPLHF	TGTGCCAGCAGTCTAGTACAGGGGGCCGATTCACCCCTCCACTTT
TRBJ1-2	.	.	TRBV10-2	CASREGGTNYGYTF	TGCGCCAGCAGGGAGGGGGGAACTAACTATGGCTACACCTTC
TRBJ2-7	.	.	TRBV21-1	CASFIPNLAVHEQYF	TGTGCCAGCTTCATTCCTAACCTTGCTGTGCACGAGCAGTACTTC
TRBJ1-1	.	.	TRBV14	CASSQSTRGSTEAFF	TGTGCCAGCAGCCAATCCACTCGGGGCAGCACTGAAGCTTTCTTT
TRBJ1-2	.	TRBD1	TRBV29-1	CSVPGQGRYGYTF	TGCAGCGTACCGGGACAGGGTCGCTATGGCTACACCTTC
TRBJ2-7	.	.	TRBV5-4	CASSRGPTSYEQYF	TGTGCCAGCAGCCGAGGACCGACCTCCTACGAGCAGTACTTC
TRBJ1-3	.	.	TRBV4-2	CASSQVRDLGDTIYF	TGTGCCAGCAGCCAAGTGCGGGATCTGGGGGACACCATATATTTT
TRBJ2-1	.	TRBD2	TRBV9	CASSVDLAGTSSYNEQFF	TGTGCCAGCAGCGTAGATCTAGCGGGTACGAGCTCCTACAATGAGCAGTTCTTC
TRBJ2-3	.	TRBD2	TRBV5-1	CASSLRREASSTDTQYF	TGCGCCAGCAGCTTGCGGCGGGAGGCCTCTAGCACAGATACGCAGTATTTT
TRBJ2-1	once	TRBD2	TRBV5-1	CASNGGEPDNEQFF	TGCGCCAGCAACGGGGGGGAACCCGACAATGAGCAGTTCTTC
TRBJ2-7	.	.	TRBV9	CASSVATSYEQYF	TGTGCCAGCAGCGTAGCTACCTCCTACGAGCAGTACTTC
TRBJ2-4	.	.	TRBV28	CASRSPFPGVVNIQYF	TGTGCCAGCAGAAGCCCCTTCCCAGGGGTTGTTAACATTCAGTACTTC
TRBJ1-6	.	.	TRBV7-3	CASSPGTQINSPLHF	TGTGCCAGCAGCCCCGGGACTCAGATTAATTCACCCCTCCACTTT
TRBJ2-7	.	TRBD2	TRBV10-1	CASSESTPLAGGGYEQYF	TGCGCCAGCAGTGAGTCTACCCCTCTGGCGGGAGGCGGCTACGAGCAGTACTTC
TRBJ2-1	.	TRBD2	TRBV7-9	CASSSLAGAYNEQFF	TGTGCCAGCAGCTCACTAGCGGGGGCATACAATGAGCAGTTCTTC
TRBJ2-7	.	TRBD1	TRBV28	CASSPGDRGSYEQYF	TGTGCCAGCAGTCCCGGGGACAGGGGCTCCTACGAGCAGTACTTC
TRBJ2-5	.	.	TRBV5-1	CASSAGLAQETQYF	TGCGCCAGCAGCGCGGGATTAGCTCAAGAGACCCAGTACTTC
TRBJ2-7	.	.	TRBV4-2	CASSQEGSLASYEQYF	TGTGCCAGCAGCCAAGAGGGGTCACTAGCCTCATACGAGCAGTACTTC
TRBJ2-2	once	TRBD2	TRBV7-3	CASSITSGTGELFF	TGTGCCAGCAGCATTACTAGCGGAACCGGGGAGCTGTTTTTT
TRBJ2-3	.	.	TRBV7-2	CASSSISDTQYF	TGTGCCAGCAGCTCGATATCGGATACGCAGTATTTT
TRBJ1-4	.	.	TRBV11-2	CASSQLSGQLKLFF	TGTGCCAGCAGCCAACTCAGCGGACAGCTAAAACTGTTTTTT
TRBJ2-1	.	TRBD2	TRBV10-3	CAIYGGVNEQFF	TGTGCCATCTATGGGGGGGTGAATGAGCAGTTCTTC
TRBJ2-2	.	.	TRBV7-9	CASSLGVLNTGELFF	TGTGCCAGCAGCCTAGGGGTTTTGAACACCGGGGAGCTGTTTTTT
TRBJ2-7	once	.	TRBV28	CASSKTGVYYEQYF	TGTGCCAGCAGCAAGACCGGGGTATACTACGAGCAGTACTTC
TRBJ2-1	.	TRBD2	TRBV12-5	CASGFDISGGLYNEQFF	TGTGCTAGTGGTTTTGATATTAGCGGGGGATTATACAATGAGCAGTTCTTC